Listed here are 4 T cell receptor delta chains from one sample, sequenced in a study of gamma-delta chains in newborns, infants, children. TCRdb reprocessed the reads through CATT. The table shows around 2,000 delta-chain clones, with approximately 1.5% occurring only once. Source material: blood. The receptors come from a child who was a newborn, infant or young child, either healthy, febrile or measles-vaccinated (not recorded which).

As to this clone: TCRdb pairs this DNA with a much larger clone's protein that differs at residue 17, likely a read error; the protein shown was translated from the DNA. V usage is TRDV1 and J usage is TRDJ1, with a possible D match to TRDD3 (5 bases). The V gene's germline CDR1 is TSWWSYY and CDR2 QGS. The CDR3 loop spans 19 amino acids. CDR3 sequence reads: CALGEPSWPPWIGSGKPIF. The CDR3 bases are TGTGCTCTTGGGGAACCATCCTGGCCCCCCTGGATAGGATCGGGTAAACCCATCTTT.

Details on this clone: This clone may be a read error of a much larger clone one base away. The chain has TRDV1 and TRDJ1, with D possibly TRDD2 on 8 matching bases. Germline-derived CDR1 and CDR2 are TSWWSYY and QGS. This CDR3 contains 23 residues. In DNA, the CDR3 is TGTGCTCTTGGGGAATTTACCTTCCTATTACTAGGGGGATCCGGGCTGAACACCGATAAACCCATCTTT. Its translation is CALGEFTFLLLGGSGLNTDKPIF.

This clone is large by share. The gene calls are TRDV3 and TRDJ1; no clear D gene. V was shortened by 1 base and J by 0 bases, with 12 bases between the two germline ends. The length of the CDR3 is 14 residues. Looked up from germline, CDR1 is TVYSNPD and CDR2 is GDNSRS (reference sequence). The DNA for the CDR3 is TGTGCCTTTACGTGGGAGACTGACACCGATAAACTCATCTTT. This gives the protein CAFTWETDTDKLIF.

This clone was seen a few times. A clone one base away is much larger, so this may be a read error. Other DNA sequences in the same sample also yield this CDR3. The genes are TRDV1 and TRDJ1; TRDD3 matches at 8 bases. Germline CDR1 is TSWWSYY and CDR2 is QGS. This CDR3 has 20 amino acids. The CDR3 DNA reads TGTGCCCTCATACGTGTCTGTACTGGGGGTAGGGGTTCCGACACCGATAAACTCATCTTT. Translating gives CALIRVCTGGRGSDTDKLIF.